This TCR beta chain was identified in a study of cytomegalovirus exposure and HLA in healthy donors. The CDR3 is 15 amino acids. Germline lookup yields CDR1 MNHNS and CDR2 SASEGT. The V end lost 3 bases, the J end lost 5 bases, and 14 bases lay between the germline ends. This clone has just a few counts. PCR amplification relied on 60 Vbeta primers (plus 13 Jbeta primers). Measured with immunoSEQ multiplex PCR; TCRdb has only the in-frame clones, and not every one. The data contain roughly 180,000 clones, around a tenth of them singletons. Material for sequencing was PBMCs. This sequence was found in a woman aged 25 to 39 in good health and CMV-seropositive. This chain uses TRBV6-1 with TRBJ2-1; possible D gene TRBD2, 6 bases. CDR3 amino acids: CASSDGGAGHNEQFF. The CDR3 bases are TGTGCCAGCAGTGACGGGGGAGCGGGCCACAATGAGCAGTTCTTC.